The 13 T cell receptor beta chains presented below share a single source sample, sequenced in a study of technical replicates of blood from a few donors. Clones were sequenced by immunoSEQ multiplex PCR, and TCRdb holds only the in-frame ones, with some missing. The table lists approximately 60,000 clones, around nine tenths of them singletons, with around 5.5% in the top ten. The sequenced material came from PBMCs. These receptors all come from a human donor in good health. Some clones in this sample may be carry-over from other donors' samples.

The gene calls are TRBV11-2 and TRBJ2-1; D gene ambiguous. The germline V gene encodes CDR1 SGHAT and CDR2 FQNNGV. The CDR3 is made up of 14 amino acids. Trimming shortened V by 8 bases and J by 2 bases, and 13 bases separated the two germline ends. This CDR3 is CASRRSLTYNEQFF. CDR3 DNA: TGTGCCAGCCGCCGGTCCCTGACCTACAATGAGCAGTTCTTC.

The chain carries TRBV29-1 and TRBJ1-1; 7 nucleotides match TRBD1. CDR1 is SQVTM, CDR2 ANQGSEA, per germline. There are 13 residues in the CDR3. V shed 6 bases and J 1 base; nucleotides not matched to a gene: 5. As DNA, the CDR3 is TGCAGCGTAGGGGGCGGCCCGAACACTGAAGCTTTCTTT. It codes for CSVGGGPNTEAFF. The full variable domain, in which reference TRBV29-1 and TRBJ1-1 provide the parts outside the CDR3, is SAVISQKPSRDICQRGTSLTIQCQVDSQVTMMFWYRQQPGQSLTLIATANQGSEATYESGFVIDKFPISRPNLTFSTLTVSNMSPEDSSIYLCSVGGGPNTEAFFGQGTRLTVV.

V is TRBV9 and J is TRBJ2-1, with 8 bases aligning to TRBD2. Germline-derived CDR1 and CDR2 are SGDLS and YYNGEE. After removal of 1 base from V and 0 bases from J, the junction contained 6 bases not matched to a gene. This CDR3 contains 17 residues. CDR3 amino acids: CASSVTLSGTSYNEQFF. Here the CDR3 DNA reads TGTGCCAGCAGCGTAACGCTTAGCGGGACCTCCTACAATGAGCAGTTCTTC.

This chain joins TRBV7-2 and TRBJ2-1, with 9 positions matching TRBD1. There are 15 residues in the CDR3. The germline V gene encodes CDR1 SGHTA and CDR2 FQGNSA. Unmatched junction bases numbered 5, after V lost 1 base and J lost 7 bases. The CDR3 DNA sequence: TGTGCCAGCAGCTTAGTATCGGGACAGGGAAATGAGCAGTTCTTC. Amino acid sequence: CASSLVSGQGNEQFF.

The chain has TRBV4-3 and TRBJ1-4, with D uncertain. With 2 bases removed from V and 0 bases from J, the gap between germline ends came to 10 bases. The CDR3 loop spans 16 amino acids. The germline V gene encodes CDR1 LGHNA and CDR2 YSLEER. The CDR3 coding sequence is TGCGCCAGCAGCCAATTTGTAGGAGCAACTAATGAAAAACTGTTTTTT. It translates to CASSQFVGATNEKLFF.

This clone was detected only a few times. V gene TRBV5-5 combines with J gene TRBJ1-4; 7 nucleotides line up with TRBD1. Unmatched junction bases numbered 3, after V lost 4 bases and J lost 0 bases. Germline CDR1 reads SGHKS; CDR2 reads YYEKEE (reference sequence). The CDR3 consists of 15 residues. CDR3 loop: CASSAGTATNEKLFF. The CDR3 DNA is TGTGCCAGCAGCGCCGGGACAGCAACTAATGAAAAACTGTTTTTT.

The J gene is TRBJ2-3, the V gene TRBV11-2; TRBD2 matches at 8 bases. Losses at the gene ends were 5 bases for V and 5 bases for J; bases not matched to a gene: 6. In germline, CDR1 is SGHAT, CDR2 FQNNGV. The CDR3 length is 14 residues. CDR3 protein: CASSAGLAGDTQYF. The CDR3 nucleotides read TGTGCCAGCAGCGCCGGACTAGCAGGAGATACGCAGTATTTT.

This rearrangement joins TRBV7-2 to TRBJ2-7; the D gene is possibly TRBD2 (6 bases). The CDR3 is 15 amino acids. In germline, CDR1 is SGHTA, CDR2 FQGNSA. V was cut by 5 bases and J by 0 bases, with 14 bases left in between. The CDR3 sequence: CASSLGRGSSYEQYF. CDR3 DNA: TGTGCCAGCAGCCTAGGGCGGGGTAGCTCCTACGAGCAGTACTTC.

In DNA form, the CDR3 reads TGCGCCAGCAGCCAACGTATTAGCGGGAGGGCCAATGAGCAGTTCTTC. Its translation: CASSQRISGRANEQFF. The V and J genes are TRBV4-3 and TRBJ2-1, with 11 bases lining up with TRBD2. The CDR3 length is 16 residues. V lost 2 bases, J lost 6 bases, and 6 bases stayed unmatched. The germline CDR1 and CDR2 sequences are LGHNA and YSLEER.

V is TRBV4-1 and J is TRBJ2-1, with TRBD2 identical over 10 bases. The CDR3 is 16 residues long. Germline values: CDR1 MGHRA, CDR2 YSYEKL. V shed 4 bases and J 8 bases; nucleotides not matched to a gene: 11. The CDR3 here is CASSPERGGFGDEQFF. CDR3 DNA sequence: TGCGCCAGCAGCCCAGAGCGGGGGGGCTTTGGGGATGAGCAGTTCTTC.

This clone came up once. CDR3 sequence reads: CASSREYEQYF. The CDR3 nucleotides are TGTGCCAGCAGCCGAGAATACGAGCAGTACTTC. This chain links TRBV7-9 with TRBJ2-7; D remains unclear. This CDR3 is 11 amino acids long. Trimming took 5 bases from V and 4 from J, leaving 6 bases between them. Germline-derived CDR1 and CDR2 are SEHNR and FQNEAQ (reference sequence).

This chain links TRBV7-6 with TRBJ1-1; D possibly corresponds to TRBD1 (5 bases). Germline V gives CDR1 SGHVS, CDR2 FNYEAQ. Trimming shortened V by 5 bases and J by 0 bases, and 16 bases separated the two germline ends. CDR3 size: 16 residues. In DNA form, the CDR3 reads TGTGCCAGCAGCCCGGGGCGGGGGGAGTTGAACACTGAAGCTTTCTTT. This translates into CASSPGRGELNTEAFF.

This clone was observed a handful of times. CDR3 in amino acids: CASSSMGQVNTEAFF. CDR3 sequence (DNA): TGTGCCAGCAGCTCGATGGGACAGGTGAACACTGAAGCTTTCTTT. The J gene is TRBJ1-1, the V gene TRBV7-6; 8 nucleotides match TRBD1. The junction had 4 bases not matched to a gene; V was cut back by 4 bases and J by 0 bases. Per the germline V gene, CDR1 is SGHVS and CDR2 is FNYEAQ. The CDR3 runs to 15 residues.